Listed below are T cell receptor beta chains from one sample, sequenced in a study of T cells in Graves' hyperthyroidism and ophthalmopathy. TCRdb redid the calling of the multiplex PCR reads with MiXCR, one entry per CDR3 protein. Of around 620,000 distinct CDR3 sequences listed, around 15% are singletons. Material: blood. These receptors were taken from a woman in her twenties or thirties with Graves' hyperthyroidism. Each CDR3 is given with its conserved first and last residue. The D gene is left open where the match is weak. Part of the rows lack a size; the others show once, few, many or a class for expanded clones.

v_call	d_call	clone_size	j_call	cdr3_nt	cdr3_aa
TRBV6-1	TRBD1	few	TRBJ1-2	TGTGCCAGCAGACTCGACAGGGGTCAACCCTACACCTTC	CASRLDRGQPYTF
TRBV11-3	TRBD2	-	TRBJ2-1	TGTGCCAGCAGCCCCGGGGGGATAGATGAGCAGTTCTTC	CASSPGGIDEQFF
TRBV10-3	-	-	TRBJ2-1	TGTCCCTTGGGCAGGGGAAATGAGCAGTTCTTC	CPLGRGNEQFF
TRBV3-1	-	many	TRBJ1-2	TGTGCCAGCAGCCACCACAACTATGGCTACACCTTC	CASSHHNYGYTF
TRBV29-1	-	many	TRBJ1-1	TGCAGCGCAATAAGGGGGTATGTGAACACTGAAGCTTTCTTT	CSAIRGYVNTEAFF
TRBV7-9	TRBD2	-	TRBJ2-2	TGTGCCAGCAGCTTTAAAGGGACTAGCGCCGGGGAGCTGTTTTTT	CASSFKGTSAGELFF
TRBV3-2	-	many	TRBJ2-5	TGTGCCAGCAGGGACGCTAAGGGGGGAGATTCCCAAGAGACCCAGTACTTC	CASRDAKGGDSQETQYF
TRBV6-6	-	-	TRBJ2-5	TGTGCCAGCAGTTACTCAGGGCCTCAAGAGACCCAGTACTTC	CASSYSGPQETQYF
TRBV20-1	-	-	TRBJ2-1	TGCAGTGCTAATCGGTTCGGTGCTAGAGAGTGGGCGGGGGCGGTAGGCAATGAGCAGTTCTTC	CSANRFGAREWAGAVGNEQFF
TRBV20-1	-	many	TRBJ2-3	TGCAGTGCTCCCTCTCGGGCCTCCACTTCAGATACGCAGTATTTT	CSAPSRASTSDTQYF
TRBV28	-	many	TRBJ2-7	TGTGCCAGCAGTTTATCGGGATGGACTGGGAGATACGAGCAGTACTTC	CASSLSGWTGRYEQYF
TRBV3-1	-	-	TRBJ2-1	TGTGCCAGCAGCCAAAAAGGGGGGGGGCACTACAATGAGCTGTTCTTC	CASSQKGGGHYNELFF
TRBV4-2	-	-	TRBJ2-1	TGTGCCAGCAGCCAAGAGGACAATGACGTCTACAATGAGCAGTTCTTC	CASSQEDNDVYNEQFF
TRBV11-2	-	many	TRBJ2-3	TGTGCCAGCAGCTTGAGGGACATCATCGGGATCGCAGATACGCAGTATTTT	CASSLRDIIGIADTQYF
TRBV19	TRBD2	-	TRBJ2-7	TGTGCCAGTAGTATCCTGGCGGGAGTATCTAAAGAGCAGTACTTC	CASSILAGVSKEQYF
TRBV28	TRBD2	many	TRBJ2-7	TGTGCCAGCAGTTCCGTACTAGCGGGAGAAACCTACGAGCAGTACTTC	CASSSVLAGETYEQYF
TRBV6-6	TRBD1	once	TRBJ1-2	TGTGCCAGCAGTTGGACGACAGGGGGGACTACCTTC	CASSWTTGGTTF
TRBV3-1	TRBD1	-	TRBJ1-2	TGTGCCAGCAGCCAACTTGACAGGGGCTGGTATGGCTACACCTTC	CASSQLDRGWYGYTF
TRBV6-1	-	many	TRBJ2-7	TGTGCCAGCAGTGAAGTATCCTACGAGCAGTACTTC	CASSEVSYEQYF
TRBV5-8	-	few	TRBJ2-1	TGTGCCAGCAGCTTGGCTCTTGACAGCCTATCCTACAATGAGCAGTTCTTC	CASSLALDSLSYNEQFF
TRBV20-1	TRBD2	many	TRBJ2-1	TGCAGTGCCCCCCGGTTGACTAGCGGGAGGATGTACAATGAGCAGTTCTTC	CSAPRLTSGRMYNEQFF
TRBV6-1	-	once	TRBJ1-1	TGTGCCAGCAGCCCCCGGGGGGGGGCGAACACTGAAGCTTTCTTT	CASSPRGGANTEAFF
TRBV9	-	-	TRBJ2-7	TGTGCCAGCAGCTCCGCGCGGGAAAGCTCCTACGAGCAGTACTTC	CASSSARESSYEQYF
TRBV4-2	TRBD2	many	TRBJ2-7	TGTGCCAGCAGCGAAGGGACTAGCGAGCAGTACTTC	CASSEGTSEQYF
TRBV28	TRBD2	many	TRBJ2-5	TGTGCCAGCAGTCCCCAGACTAGCGGGGAAGAGACCCAGTACTTC	CASSPQTSGEETQYF
TRBV30	TRBD2	-	TRBJ2-3	TGTGCCTGGATTGTGGCGGTACTAGCGGGATGGATAGATACGCAGTATTTT	CAWIVAVLAGWIDTQYF
TRBV7-2	-	many	TRBJ2-7	TGTGCCAGCAGCCCCCGACAGACCTCCTACGAGCAGTACTTC	CASSPRQTSYEQYF
TRBV19	-	few	TRBJ1-5	TGTGCCAGTAGATCGCAGGGAAGCAATCAGCCCCAGCATTTT	CASRSQGSNQPQHF
TRBV19	TRBD1	few	TRBJ2-3	TGTGCCAGTAGGTCGGACAGGGAGCCAGATACGCAGTATTTT	CASRSDREPDTQYF
TRBV5-1	-	few	TRBJ2-1	TGCGCCAGCAGCCCGCTAGAGAAGATGAGTAGGTCCTACAATGAGCAGTTCTTC	CASSPLEKMSRSYNEQFF
TRBV20-1	-	few	TRBJ2-7	TGCAGTGCTAGGGGGGCTAGCGGCTCCTACGAGCAGTACTTC	CSARGASGSYEQYF
TRBV6-1	-	many	TRBJ2-2	TGTGCCAGCAGTTATTTCAGGGGCACCGGGGAGCTGTTTTTT	CASSYFRGTGELFF
TRBV6-1	TRBD1	few	TRBJ1-5	TGTGCCAGCATTATGGACAGGGGCAATCAGCCCCAGCATTTT	CASIMDRGNQPQHF
TRBV6-1	TRBD2	-	TRBJ2-1	TGTGCCAGCAGTGATCGCGGGACTAGCTCTGACAATGAGCAGTTCTTC	CASSDRGTSSDNEQFF
TRBV9	TRBD2	-	TRBJ2-1	TGTGCCAGCAGCCCATGGGGGGGGGTTTACAATGAGCAGTTCTTC	CASSPWGGVYNEQFF
TRBV19	-	-	TRBJ2-7	TGTGCCAGTACTGGAGGGGGCGAGCAGTACTTC	CASTGGGEQYF
TRBV9	-	many	TRBJ2-5	TGTGCCAGCAGCCCGAGATCGTACCAAGAGACCCAGTACTTC	CASSPRSYQETQYF
TRBV9	-	-	TRBJ2-2	TGTGCCAGCAGCTCCACCTCCGGGACCCTCGCCGGGGAGCTGTTTTTT	CASSSTSGTLAGELFF
TRBV3-1	TRBD1	many	TRBJ2-2	TGTGCCAGCAGCCGCCACAGGGGTTCCACCGGGGAGCTGTTTTTT	CASSRHRGSTGELFF
TRBV28	-	-	TRBJ1-2	TGTGCCAGCAACGAGGGTTCGGTCCGGCAGTACGGCTACACCTTC	CASNEGSVRQYGYTF
TRBV6-1	TRBD2	few	TRBJ2-7	TGTGCCAGCCTAAATTTAGCGGGAGGGTCGAACGAGCAGTACTTC	CASLNLAGGSNEQYF
TRBV12-3/TRBV12-4	-	many	TRBJ2-1	TGTGCCAGCAGTTTATGGTCCTTAGTTGGTCCTCAAAATTACAATGAGCAGTTCTTC	CASSLWSLVGPQNYNEQFF
TRBV18	-	few	TRBJ1-5	TGTGCCAGCTCACCAGATACGGCGTATAGCAATCAGCCCCAGCATTTT	CASSPDTAYSNQPQHF
TRBV7-3	TRBD1	few	TRBJ2-1	TGTGCCAGCAGGGGACAGACCTTTGAGCAGTTCTTC	CASRGQTFEQFF
TRBV5-1	TRBD1	few	TRBJ1-1	TGCGCCAGCAGCTCACAGGGGGCCGGGGATGAAGCTTTCTTT	CASSSQGAGDEAFF